One sample yielded the 13 T cell receptor beta chains listed below, sequenced in a study of blood T cells in healthy people across ages. Sample-barcoded 5' priming and a J-beta primer mix drove a second PCR of roughly 6 to 12 cycles. TCRdb reanalysed the 5' RACE reads using MiXCR and keeps one entry per CDR3 protein. The data show 580,000 or so distinct CDR3 sequences, with roughly 43% seen just once and about 26% held by the top ten. Specimen: blood. The origin of the receptors is a man older than 75 in good health.

This clonotype was counted between two and nine times. The J gene is TRBJ1-5, the V gene TRBV20-1; weak D call: TRBD1 (5 bases). This CDR3 comprises 11 residues. CDR1 and CDR2 from the germline V gene are DFQATT and SNEGSKA (reference sequence). The V and J ends lost 1 base and 7 bases respectively, with 5 bases between them. The CDR3 DNA sequence: TGCAGTGCTAGAGGGGGGCAGCCCCAGCATTTT. It is translated as CSARGGQPQHF.

The J gene is TRBJ2-7, the V gene TRBV29-1; 8 positions agree with TRBD1. This CDR3 is built from 13 residues. Per germline, CDR1 SQVTM and CDR2 ANQGSEA. V shed 5 bases and J 1 base; nucleotides not matched to a gene: 4. The CDR3 sequence: CSVNRGASYEQYF. CDR3 nucleotide sequence: TGCAGCGTTAACAGGGGGGCGTCCTACGAGCAGTACTTC.

This clonotype was found a few times. CDR3 protein: CASSLAGRSYGYTF. The CDR3, as DNA: TGTGCCAGCAGCTTAGCTGGCAGATCCTACGGTTACACCTTC. The rearrangement joins TRBV7-2 to TRBJ1-2; D gene unclear. The CDR3 is made up of 14 amino acids. Germline values: CDR1 SGHTA, CDR2 FQGNSA. The V and J ends lost 0 bases and 11 bases respectively, with 16 bases between them. The complete variable domain, with remaining parts taken from reference TRBV7-2 and TRBJ1-2, reads GAGVSQSPSNKVTEKGKDVELRCDPISGHTALYWYRQSLGQGLEFLIYFQGNSAPDKSGLPSDRFSAERTGGSVSTLTIQRTQQEDSAVYLCASSLAGRSYGYTFGSGTRLTVV.

V usage is TRBV7-2 and J usage is TRBJ2-1, with a possible D match to TRBD2 (6 bases). With 7 bases removed from V and 4 bases from J, the gap between germline ends came to 17 bases. Germline V gene lookup returns CDR1 SGHTA and CDR2 FQGNSA. This CDR3 is 15 amino acids long. The CDR3 nucleotides are TGTGCCAGCACCGCTCGGGGCGGGATATACAATGAGCAGTTCTTC. Residues: CASTARGGIYNEQFF.

The chain joins TRBV6-2 or TRBV6-3 to TRBJ1-1; TRBD1 might be the D (5 bases). V gave up 4 bases and J gave up 8 bases, with 8 bases separating them. The germline V gene encodes CDR1 MNHEY and CDR2 SVGEGT. The CDR3 is made up of 11 amino acids. The CDR3 here is CASSSRVEAFF. As DNA, the CDR3 is TGTGCCAGCAGTTCCAGGGTAGAAGCTTTCTTT.

The V and J genes are TRBV2 and TRBJ2-7; unclear D gene. Germline lookup yields CDR1 SNHLY and CDR2 FYNNEI. The CDR3 is 12 residues long. Trimming pared 5 bases from V and 4 bases from J, leaving 9 bases between. The CDR3 spells CASSKLSYEQYF. The CDR3, as DNA: TGTGCCAGCAGTAAGCTGTCGTACGAGCAGTACTTC.

This chain uses TRBV4-2 with TRBJ2-1; TRBD2 matches 11 bases. Losses at the gene ends were 0 bases for V and 7 bases for J; bases not matched to a gene: 11. Germline-derived CDR1 and CDR2 are LGHNA and YNFKEQ. CDR3 length: 18 residues. The CDR3 sequence is CASSQDPGTSGGRNEQFF. The DNA of the CDR3 is TGTGCCAGCAGCCAAGATCCGGGGACTAGCGGAGGCAGGAATGAGCAGTTCTTC.

This chain links TRBV4-1 with TRBJ1-4, with TRBD1 matching over 8 bases. This CDR3 is 17 amino acids long. Germline assignment: CDR1 MGHRA and CDR2 YSYEKL. Losses at the gene ends were 1 base for V and 7 bases for J; bases not matched to a gene: 11. The CDR3, as DNA: TGCGCCAGCAGCCAAGGGTGGGCCGCGGACAGGGTTGAAAAACTGTTTTTT. Encoded protein: CASSQGWAADRVEKLFF.

The V call is TRBV20-1, the J call TRBJ1-4; a possible D gene is TRBD1 (6 bases). Trimming left V 5 bases short and J 2 bases short, with 12 bases between. Germline V gene data show CDR1 as DFQATT and CDR2 as SNEGSKA (reference sequence). The CDR3 sequence is 14 residues long. The CDR3 bases are TGCAGTGCTCCGGGGGGGGCCACTAATGAAAAACTGTTTTTT. Protein: CSAPGGATNEKLFF.

The chain uses TRBV20-1 and TRBJ2-4; 10 positions agree with TRBD2. V was clipped by 3 bases and J by 8 bases; unmatched bases: 7. The CDR3 spans 14 residues. Germline V gene lookup returns CDR1 DFQATT and CDR2 SNEGSKA (reference sequence). The DNA for the CDR3 is TGCAGTGCTAGTTCCCTAGCGGGAGCTGACATTCAGTACTTC. Its translation is CSASSLAGADIQYF.

There are a few counts of this clonotype. This chain uses TRBV12-3 or TRBV12-4 with TRBJ1-5; perhaps TRBD1 as D (5 bases). Trimming stripped 6 bases from V and 0 bases from J, with 6 bases between. The CDR3 extends over 13 amino acids. The CDR3 DNA follows: TGTGCCAGCAGGACAGATAGCAATCAGCCCCAGCATTTT. This translates into CASRTDSNQPQHF.

This chain connects TRBV7-9 to TRBJ1-5, with TRBD1 matching 7 bases. Germline V gene sequence: CDR1 SEHNR, CDR2 FQNEAQ (reference sequence). The ends lost 5 bases at V and 9 bases at J; junction bases unmatched: 10. This CDR3 spans 14 amino acids. In DNA form, the CDR3 reads TGTGCCAGCAGCCGCGGGACAGACTTCGGGCCCCAGCATTTT. Protein: CASSRGTDFGPQHF.

This chain joins TRBV20-1 and TRBJ2-4; no clear D. CDR3 length equals 15 residues. Germline CDR1 and CDR2: DFQATT and SNEGSKA (reference sequence). The V end was cut by 6 bases, the J end by 2 bases, with 17 bases between. The CDR3 DNA reads TGCAGTGCCAGCACCCAAGTAGAAACCAAAAACATTCAGTACTTC. It yields the protein CSASTQVETKNIQYF.